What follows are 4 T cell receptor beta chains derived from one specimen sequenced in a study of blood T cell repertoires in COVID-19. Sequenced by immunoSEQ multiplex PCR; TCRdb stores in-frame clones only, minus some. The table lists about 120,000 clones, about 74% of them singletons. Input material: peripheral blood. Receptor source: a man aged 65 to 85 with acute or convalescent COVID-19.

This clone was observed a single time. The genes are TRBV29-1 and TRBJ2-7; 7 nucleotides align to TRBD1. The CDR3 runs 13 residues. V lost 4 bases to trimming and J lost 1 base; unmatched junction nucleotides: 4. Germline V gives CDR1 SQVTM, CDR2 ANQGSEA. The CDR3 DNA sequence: TGCAGCGTTGGGGACAGCCGGTCCTACGAGCAGTACTTC. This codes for CSVGDSRSYEQYF.

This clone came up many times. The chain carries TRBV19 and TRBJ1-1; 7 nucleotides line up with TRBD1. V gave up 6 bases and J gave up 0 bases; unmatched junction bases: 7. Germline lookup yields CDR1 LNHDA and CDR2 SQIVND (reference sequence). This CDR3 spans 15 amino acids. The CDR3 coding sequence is TGTGCCAGTAGCAACGGACAGGTGATGAACACTGAAGCTTTCTTT. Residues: CASSNGQVMNTEAFF. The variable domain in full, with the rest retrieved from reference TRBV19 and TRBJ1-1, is DGGITQSPKYLFRKEGQNVTLSCEQNLNHDAMYWYRQDPGQGLRLIYYSQIVNDFQKGDIAEGYSVSREKKESFPLTVTSAQKNPTAFYLCASSNGQVMNTEAFFGQGTRLTVV.

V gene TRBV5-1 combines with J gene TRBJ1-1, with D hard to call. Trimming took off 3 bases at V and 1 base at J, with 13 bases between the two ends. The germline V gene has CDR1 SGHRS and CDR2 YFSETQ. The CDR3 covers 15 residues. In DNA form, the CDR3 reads TGCGCCAGCAGCTCGGAAGGACTCCCGAACACTGAAGCTTTCTTT. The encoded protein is CASSSEGLPNTEAFF.

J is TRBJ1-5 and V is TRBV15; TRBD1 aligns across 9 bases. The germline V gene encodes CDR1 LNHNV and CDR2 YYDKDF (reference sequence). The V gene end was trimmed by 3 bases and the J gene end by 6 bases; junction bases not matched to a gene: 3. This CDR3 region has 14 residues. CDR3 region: CATSSRQGGQPQHF. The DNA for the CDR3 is TGTGCCACCAGCAGCCGACAGGGGGGTCAGCCCCAGCATTTT.